The 22 T cell receptor beta chains below come from one sample, sequenced in a study of blood T cell repertoires in COVID-19. Using immunoSEQ multiplex PCR, the repertoire was profiled, and TCRdb retains in-frame clones only, with some absent. This sample has 120,000 to 150,000 clones, with over 60% found just once. Material for sequencing was peripheral blood. The source is an elderly man with acute or convalescent COVID-19.

The table lists this clone with a count of one. A junction end diverges from the germline sequence, so it may reflect a read error. V gene TRBV29-1 combines with J gene TRBJ2-4; D possibly matches TRBD1 or TRBD2 (5 bases each). CDR3 size: 12 residues. Germline CDR1 and CDR2: SQVTM and ANQGSEA. For the CDR3, the DNA is TGCAGCGTAGAAGACAGTGGGAGCATTCAGTACTTC. Protein sequence: CSVEDSGSIQYF.

V is TRBV5-1 and J is TRBJ2-7, with TRBD1 identical over 9 bases. Germline V CDR1 and CDR2: SGHRS, YFSETQ. V was pared by 4 bases and J by 5 bases, with 10 bases of the junction left unmatched. The CDR3 runs 15 residues. CDR3: CASSPGEDRGHEQYF. CDR3 in DNA: TGCGCCAGCAGCCCGGGGGAGGACAGGGGCCACGAGCAGTACTTC.

The chain is built from TRBV6-2 or TRBV6-3 and TRBJ1-2; D is unclear. V lost 2 bases, J lost 4 bases, and 5 bases lay in between. CDR1 is MNHEY, CDR2 SVGEGT, per germline. This CDR3 contains 12 residues. DNA of the CDR3: TGTGCCAGCAGTTACCAGTCCTATGGCTACACCTTC. This gives the protein CASSYQSYGYTF.

The V and J genes are TRBV6-5 and TRBJ2-5; 7 bases align to TRBD1. The germline CDR1 and CDR2 sequences are MNHEY and SVGAGI. The CDR3 has 13 residues. Trimming cost V 5 bases and J 7 bases; bases outside gene matches: 7. As DNA, the CDR3 is TGTGCCAGCAGTAAGACAGGGCGAGGGACCCAGTACTTC. Protein: CASSKTGRGTQYF.

This clone showed up just once. V gene TRBV28 combines with J gene TRBJ1-4; 8 positions match TRBD1. V shed 5 bases, J shed 4 bases, and the junction held 3 bases outside the gene matches. Germline CDR1 and CDR2: MDHEN and SYDVKM. The CDR3 extends over 14 amino acids. CDR3 nucleotides: TGTGCCAGCAGTAGGACAGGGAATAATGAAAAACTGTTTTTT. Translating it yields CASSRTGNNEKLFF.

The chain joins TRBV4-3 to TRBJ2-3, with D uncertain. Germline lookup yields CDR1 LGHNA and CDR2 YSLEER. The V and J ends lost 1 base and 0 bases respectively, with 8 bases between them. This CDR3 has 15 residues. As DNA, the CDR3 is TGCGCCAGCAGCCAAGCGGGTTTTAGCACAGATACGCAGTATTTT. It encodes CASSQAGFSTDTQYF.

This clone was counted only a few times. V and J are TRBV2 and TRBJ1-2, with 8 bases aligning to TRBD1. After removal of 1 base from V and 6 bases from J, the junction contained 7 bases not matched to a gene. Germline CDR1 and CDR2: SNHLY and FYNNEI. The CDR3 is 15 amino acids. Written as DNA, the CDR3 is TGTGCCAGCAGTGAAGGGAGGACAGGGCATGATGGCTACACCTTC. This translates into CASSEGRTGHDGYTF. Using reference TRBV2 and TRBJ1-2 for the parts outside the CDR3, the full variable domain is EPEVTQTPSHQVTQMGQEVILRCVPISNHLYFYWYRQILGQKVEFLVSFYNNEISEKSEIFDDQFSVERPDGSNFTLKIRSTKLEDSAMYFCASSEGRTGHDGYTFGSGTRLTVV.

The chain couples TRBV5-6 to TRBJ1-1, with D maybe TRBD1 (6 bases). This CDR3 spans 16 amino acids. Germline values: CDR1 SGHDT, CDR2 YYEEEE. V gave up 1 base and J gave up 0 bases, with 13 bases separating them. The CDR3 nucleotides read TGTGCCAGCAGCTTGTTGGGGGGGCGCCTGAACACTGAAGCTTTCTTT. Its protein product is CASSLLGGRLNTEAFF. Supplemented by reference TRBV5-6 and TRBJ1-1, the full variable domain reads DAGVTQSPTHLIKTRGQQVTLRCSPKSGHDTVSWYQQALGQGPQFIFQYYEEEERQRGNFPDRFSGHQFPNYSSELNVNALLLGDSALYLCASSLLGGRLNTEAFFGQGTRLTVV.

The CDR3 region is CASSWDSSDYGYTF. CDR3 coding DNA: TGCGCCAGCAGTTGGGACAGCTCCGACTATGGCTACACCTTC. V usage is TRBV4-1 and J usage is TRBJ1-2, with TRBD1 matching 7 bases. The CDR3 covers 14 residues. V shed 6 bases, J shed 3 bases, and the junction held 7 bases outside the gene matches. Looked up from germline, CDR1 is MGHRA and CDR2 is YSYEKL.

V is TRBV7-2 and J is TRBJ1-2; 7 bases are a match to TRBD1. This CDR3 region has 16 residues. With 4 bases clipped from V and 0 bases from J, the junction kept 8 bases outside the gene matches. The germline V gene has CDR1 SGHTA and CDR2 FQGNSA. The CDR3: CASSSRTGVANYGYTF. DNA for the CDR3: TGTGCCAGCAGCTCAAGGACAGGCGTGGCTAACTATGGCTACACCTTC. Based on the CDR3 plus reference TRBV7-2 and TRBJ1-2, the full variable domain is GAGVSQSPSNKVTEKGKDVELRCDPISGHTALYWYRQSLGQGLEFLIYFQGNSAPDKSGLPSDRFSAERTGGSVSTLTIQRTQQEDSAVYLCASSSRTGVANYGYTFGSGTRLTVV.

The chain carries TRBV6-1 and TRBJ1-1; D uncertain. The CDR3 spans 14 residues. The V gene's germline CDR1 is MNHNS and CDR2 SASEGT. The V end lost 1 base, the J end lost 3 bases, and 9 bases lay between the germline ends. DNA for the CDR3: TGTGCCAGCAGTGAAGAGCAAGGAGACACTGAAGCTTTCTTT. Protein: CASSEEQGDTEAFF.

In DNA, the CDR3 is TGTGCCAGCAGCTTGACAAGCGGGGGGGCTCTCTACGAGCAGTACTTC. The encoded protein is CASSLTSGGALYEQYF. The rearrangement uses TRBV5-6 and TRBJ2-7; 10 nucleotides match TRBD2. The V gene's germline CDR1 is SGHDT and CDR2 YYEEEE. CDR3 length equals 16 residues. J gave up 3 bases and V 1 base, and 7 bases lay outside the gene matches.

The chain employs TRBV20-1 and TRBJ1-4; D not resolved. Trimming shortened V by 3 bases and J by 1 base, and 24 bases separated the two germline ends. This CDR3 contains 19 residues. In germline, CDR1 is DFQATT, CDR2 SNEGSKA (reference sequence). As DNA, the CDR3 is TGCAGTGCTAGTCCCCCAAGATCGGCGGGCCACATAACTAATGAAAAACTGTTTTTT. Protein product: CSASPPRSAGHITNEKLFF.

The V gene is TRBV9, the J gene TRBJ2-1; TRBD2 matches at 16 bases. The junction had 15 bases not matched to a gene; V was cut back by 3 bases and J by 6 bases. The CDR3 sequence is 20 residues long. The V gene's germline CDR1 is SGDLS and CDR2 YYNGEE. The CDR3 sequence: CASSAHSRGLAGGRPNEQFF. DNA of the CDR3: TGTGCCAGCAGCGCCCATTCGAGGGGACTAGCGGGGGGGCGTCCCAATGAGCAGTTCTTC.

This chain uses TRBV7-2 with TRBJ1-5, with D unresolved. The V and J ends lost 1 base and 5 bases respectively, with 12 bases between them. CDR1 and CDR2 from the germline V gene are SGHTA and FQGNSA. There are 15 residues in the CDR3. The CDR3, as DNA: TGTGCCAGCAGCTTAGAGGACCGCGGGTATCAGCCCCAGCATTTT. Translated: CASSLEDRGYQPQHF.

This chain links TRBV5-4 with TRBJ1-6; unclear D gene. CDR1 and CDR2 from the germline V gene are SGHNT and YYREEE (reference sequence). Trimming cost V 3 bases and J 4 bases, with 11 bases left between them. This CDR3 has 15 residues. The CDR3 DNA sequence: TGTGCCAGCAGCTCGCGGGCCCCGTATAATTCACCCCTCCACTTT. It is translated as CASSSRAPYNSPLHF. Looking up the rest from reference TRBV5-4 and TRBJ1-6 gives the full variable domain: ETGVTQSPTHLIKTRGQQVTLRCSSQSGHNTVSWYQQALGQGPQFIFQYYREEENGRGNFPPRFSGLQFPNYSSELNVNALELDDSALYLCASSSRAPYNSPLHFGNGTRLTVT.

The rearrangement joins TRBV6-6 to TRBJ2-4, with D perhaps matching TRBD2 (5 bases). CDR3 size: 15 residues. V was clipped by 0 bases and J by 5 bases, with 11 bases between them. Germline CDR1 is MNHNY and CDR2 is SVGAGI (reference sequence). The CDR3 DNA follows: TGTGCCAGCAGTTACTCATCGGGATACGAAAACATTCAGTACTTC. Its translation: CASSYSSGYENIQYF.

V is TRBV9 and J is TRBJ1-2; D is unclear. The CDR3 runs 14 residues. V gave up 4 bases and J gave up 7 bases, with 17 bases separating them. Germline V gene data show CDR1 as SGDLS and CDR2 as YYNGEE. As DNA, the CDR3 is TGTGCCAGCAGCATCAGACCCCAGGCGGGTGGCTACACCTTC. This codes for CASSIRPQAGGYTF.

V is TRBV9 and J is TRBJ1-1; D remains unclear. The V gene lost 0 bases and the J gene lost 3 bases, with 6 bases spanning the gap. This CDR3 region has 13 residues. Looked up from germline, CDR1 is SGDLS and CDR2 is YYNGEE. CDR3 sequence: CASSVATDTEAFF. The CDR3 region has the DNA TGTGCCAGCAGCGTAGCTACAGACACTGAAGCTTTCTTT.

V usage is TRBV11-3 and J usage is TRBJ2-1, with 11 bases matching TRBD2. The CDR3 consists of 15 residues. The trim removed 2 bases at V and 10 bases at J, leaving 7 bases unmatched. Germline V gene data show CDR1 as SGHNT and CDR2 as YENEEA. The CDR3 protein is CASSLSSGGIREQFF. Written as DNA, the CDR3 is TGTGCCAGCAGCTTATCTAGCGGGGGGATAAGGGAGCAGTTCTTC.

V gene TRBV7-2 combines with J gene TRBJ2-6; the match to TRBD1 covers 7 bases. CDR3 size: 16 residues. The junction had 8 bases not matched to a gene; V was cut back by 5 bases and J by 4 bases. The germline CDR1 and CDR2 sequences are SGHTA and FQGNSA. The CDR3 nucleotides read TGTGCCAGCAGCCGGAGCACAGGGGCCGGGGCCAACGTCCTGACTTTC. Translating it yields CASSRSTGAGANVLTF.

The chain recombines TRBV6-1 with TRBJ2-4; 9 bases align to TRBD1. Germline values: CDR1 MNHNS, CDR2 SASEGT. V lost 5 bases to trimming and J lost 5 bases; unmatched junction nucleotides: 7. The CDR3 is 15 residues long. CDR3 region: CASSSAGQGENIQYF. The CDR3 coding sequence is TGTGCCAGCAGTTCCGCGGGACAGGGAGAAAACATTCAGTACTTC.